These T cell receptor beta chains were read from a single sample in a study of cytomegalovirus exposure and HLA in healthy donors. Clones were sequenced by immunoSEQ multiplex PCR, and TCRdb holds only the in-frame ones, with some missing. The sample holds 150,000 to 200,000 clones, approximately 82% seen once. The sequenced sample was PBMCs. All receptors come from a woman in her late teens or twenties in good health and CMV-seropositive. The CDR3 runs from the conserved cysteine through the conserved F or W. The order of the fields is D gene, CDR3 length, V gene, clone size, J gene, CDR3 protein, CDR3 DNA. A D gene is named only where the DNA matches it firmly. Where a row states a size, it is once, few, many or the class of an expanded clone; other rows omit it.

TRBD2	16	TRBV9	-	TRBJ2-1	CASSGPLAGEVNEQFF	TGTGCCAGCAGCGGACCGCTAGCGGGAGAGGTCAATGAGCAGTTCTTC
TRBD1	22	TRBV7-3	-	TRBJ2-6	CASSARPPPGTGALSGANVLTF	TGTGCCAGCAGCGCGCGACCCCCTCCCGGGACAGGCGCTCTCTCTGGGGCCAACGTCCTGACTTTC
TRBD1	14	TRBV30	-	TRBJ1-2	CAWGRDRGPYGYTF	TGTGCCTGGGGCCGGGACAGGGGACCCTATGGCTACACCTTC
-	13	TRBV29-1	-	TRBJ1-2	CSVGAGLDYGYTF	TGCAGCGTTGGGGCAGGATTGGACTATGGCTACACCTTC
TRBD2	14	TRBV2	-	TRBJ2-3	CASSDGGLSDTQYF	TGTGCCAGCAGTGACGGGGGGTTGTCAGATACGCAGTATTTT
TRBD1	17	TRBV4-1	few	TRBJ1-2	CASSQGYDRGPVRGYTF	TGCGCCAGCAGCCAAGGATACGACAGGGGACCTGTGCGGGGCTACACCTTC
TRBD2	15	TRBV5-1	-	TRBJ2-3	CASSAAGTSIDTQYF	TGCGCCAGCAGCGCCGCCGGGACTAGCATCGATACGCAGTATTTT
-	12	TRBV9	-	TRBJ2-1	CASSVEYNEQFF	TGTGCCAGCAGCGTTGAGTACAATGAGCAGTTCTTC
TRBD2	13	TRBV11-1	-	TRBJ2-7	CASSAGTRHEQYF	TGTGCCAGCAGCGCCGGGACTAGACACGAGCAGTACTTC
TRBD1	15	TRBV4-1	-	TRBJ1-1	CASSQDGTGTLKAFF	TGCGCCAGCAGCCAAGATGGGACAGGGACCTTGAAAGCTTTCTTT
-	15	TRBV18	-	TRBJ1-2	CASSLVRQTNYGYTF	TGTGCCAGCTCACTAGTCAGGCAAACTAACTATGGCTACACCTTC
-	15	TRBV10-3	-	TRBJ2-3	CAISEPGESTDTQYF	TGTGCCATCAGCGAACCGGGAGAGAGCACAGATACGCAGTATTTT
TRBD2	13	TRBV2	-	TRBJ2-7	CASTTQRGNEQYF	TGTGCCAGCACCACTCAGCGGGGTAACGAGCAGTACTTC
TRBD2	17	TRBV19	few	TRBJ2-4	CASSIDNSGGAKNIQYF	TGTGCCAGTAGTATAGACAATAGCGGGGGAGCCAAAAACATTCAGTACTTC
TRBD1	14	TRBV6-5	-	TRBJ2-5	CASSYGRGHETQYF	TGTGCCAGCAGTTACGGCAGGGGGCACGAGACCCAGTACTTC
-	13	TRBV4-2	-	TRBJ2-1	CASSQGRNAGQFF	TGTGCCAGCAGCCAAGGACGTAACGCAGGGCAGTTCTTC
TRBD1	15	TRBV2	-	TRBJ1-2	CASRENDYRGLGYTF	TGTGCCAGCAGAGAGAACGATTACAGGGGGCTTGGCTACACCTTC
-	13	TRBV6-1	-	TRBJ2-3	CASSLTGYDTQYF	TGTGCCAGCAGTCTAACAGGGTACGATACGCAGTATTTT
-	15	TRBV4-2	-	TRBJ1-2	CASSQPDSSSHGYTF	TGTGCCAGCAGCCAACCGGACAGCAGTAGCCATGGCTACACCTTC
-	15	TRBV4-3	few	TRBJ1-2	CASSQGTQPYYGYTF	TGCGCCAGCAGCCAAGGGACACAACCATACTATGGCTACACCTTC
TRBD1	18	TRBV5-4	-	TRBJ2-4	CASSLGRETGFVKNIQYF	TGTGCCAGCAGCTTGGGAAGGGAGACAGGGTTCGTCAAAAACATTCAGTACTTC
TRBD2	16	TRBV2	once	TRBJ2-7	CASSDGLAGPTYEQYF	TGTGCCAGCAGTGACGGGTTAGCGGGGCCTACCTACGAGCAGTACTTC
TRBD1	14	TRBV4-1	-	TRBJ1-2	CASSQDNRGYGYTF	TGCGCCAGCAGCCAAGATAACAGGGGCTATGGCTACACCTTC
TRBD2	17	TRBV7-3	-	TRBJ2-5	CASSPAPILADRETQYF	TGTGCCAGCAGCCCCGCCCCCATACTAGCGGACCGAGAGACCCAGTACTTC
TRBD1	15	TRBV7-9	-	TRBJ2-7	CASSLPGQEGYEQYF	TGTGCCAGCAGCTTACCGGGACAGGAGGGCTACGAGCAGTACTTC
-	15	TRBV10-2	-	TRBJ2-3	CASSRQALITDTQYF	TGCGCCAGCAGTAGACAGGCCCTTATCACAGATACGCAGTATTTT
-	15	TRBV7-8	-	TRBJ1-2	CASSPSPTVNYGYTF	TGTGCCAGCAGCCCCTCCCCGACAGTGAACTATGGCTACACCTTC
-	14	TRBV6-4	few	TRBJ2-3	CASSISGGTDTQYF	TGTGCCAGCAGTATTAGCGGAGGCACAGATACGCAGTATTTT
-	13	TRBV5-4	-	TRBJ2-1	CASSWEPDSHPFF	TGTGCCAGCAGCTGGGAGCCCGATTCCCACCCGTTCTTC
-	14	TRBV19	-	TRBJ1-4	CASRKQGEGEKLFF	TGTGCCAGTAGAAAACAGGGAGAGGGCGAAAAACTGTTTTTT
-	12	TRBV29-1	-	TRBJ2-2	CSVAGDTGELFF	TGCAGCGTTGCAGGGGACACCGGGGAGCTGTTTTTT
TRBD1	15	TRBV19	-	TRBJ1-2	CASSVNRGRGYGYTF	TGTGCCAGTAGTGTTAACAGGGGGAGAGGCTATGGCTACACCTTC
TRBD1	16	TRBV5-1	-	TRBJ1-2	CASSSTGTGMGYGYTF	TGCGCCAGCAGCTCGACCGGGACAGGGATGGGCTATGGCTACACCTTC
-	14	TRBV5-4	few	TRBJ1-5	CASSFWGSDQPQHF	TGTGCCAGCAGCTTTTGGGGTAGCGATCAGCCCCAGCATTTT
-	14	TRBV19	-	TRBJ2-5	CASSTFQGSKAQYF	TGTGCCAGTAGTACTTTTCAGGGATCTAAGGCCCAGTACTTC
TRBD1	14	TRBV28	-	TRBJ2-1	CASSLGQAYNEQFF	TGTGCCAGCAGTTTGGGACAGGCCTACAATGAGCAGTTCTTC
TRBD1	17	TRBV6-4	-	TRBJ1-1	CASSDSTGGEVGTEAFF	TGTGCCAGCAGTGACTCAACAGGGGGCGAGGTGGGCACTGAAGCTTTCTTT
TRBD2	13	TRBV7-3	-	TRBJ2-7	CASSRGRGDEQYF	TGTGCCAGCAGCCGGGGGCGGGGGGACGAGCAGTACTTC
-	15	TRBV2	-	TRBJ1-1	CASSLPRDLLTEAFF	TGTGCCAGCAGTCTACCCCGGGATTTACTCACTGAAGCTTTCTTT
-	13	TRBV19	-	TRBJ1-5	CASNNPPGQPQHF	TGTGCCAGTAATAATCCCCCGGGTCAGCCCCAGCATTTT
-	11	TRBV28	-	TRBJ2-1	CAILQGTEQFF	TGTGCCATCCTCCAGGGGACTGAGCAGTTCTTC
-	14	TRBV5-6	-	TRBJ2-1	CASSPELVPGEQFF	TGTGCCAGCAGCCCGGAGCTAGTTCCCGGTGAGCAGTTCTTC
-	13	TRBV11-2	-	TRBJ2-7	CASSPQGFDEQYF	TGTGCCAGCAGCCCACAGGGTTTTGACGAGCAGTACTTC
-	13	TRBV2	-	TRBJ1-1	CASRPDRNTEAFF	TGTGCCAGCAGACCCGACAGGAACACTGAAGCTTTCTTT